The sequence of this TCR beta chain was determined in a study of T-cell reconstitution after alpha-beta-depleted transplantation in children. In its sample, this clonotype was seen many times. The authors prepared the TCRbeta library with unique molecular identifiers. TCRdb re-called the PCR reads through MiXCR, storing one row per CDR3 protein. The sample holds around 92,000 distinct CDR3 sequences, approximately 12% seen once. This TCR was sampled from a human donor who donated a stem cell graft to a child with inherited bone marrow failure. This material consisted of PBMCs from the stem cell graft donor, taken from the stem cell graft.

The CDR3 DNA reads TGTGCCAGCAGCTTAATGGGGGTCTCTGGAAACACCATATATTTT. This gives the protein CASSLMGVSGNTIYF. The chain joins TRBV7-2 to TRBJ1-3, with D tentatively TRBD1 (5 bases). Trimming pared 2 bases from V and 0 bases from J, leaving 8 bases between. Germline V gene sequence: CDR1 SGHTA, CDR2 FQGNSA. CDR3 length: 15 residues.